The T cell receptor (beta chain) under discussion was sequenced for a study of response to subunit inactivated influenza vaccine. Whole-study results and caveats: The authors suggested that few new T cells are recruited per seasonal influenza vaccination.

This CDR3 is built from 14 residues. CDR1 is LGHNA, CDR2 YNFKEQ, per germline. Trimming took 3 bases from V and 7 from J, leaving 16 bases between them. This clonotype was recorded a few times. Its antigen is currently unknown. One entry per CDR3 protein, called by TCRdb with MiXCR from the RT-PCR reads. The sample contains roughly 160,000 distinct CDR3 sequences, around a tenth of which appear only once. The chain recombines TRBV4-2 with TRBJ2-7, with D possibly being TRBD1 (6 bases). The starting material was CD8+ T cells sorted from PBMCs, obtained 23 to 25 months after vaccination. The clonotype was recovered from a man aged 50-75 years who received an inactivated influenza vaccine. The CDR3 DNA reads TGTGCCAGCAGCCACGAACAGGGTTTTGGTGAGCAGTACTTC. It is translated as CASSHEQGFGEQYF.